This T cell receptor (beta chain) was identified in a study of blood T cell repertoires in COVID-19. For the study at large: Both acute and convalescent COVID-19 samples were obtained from the United States, Italy and Spain. In each case, the material was cDNA or gDNA derived from T cells, B-cell-depleted T cells, or PBMCs.

The assay was immunoSEQ multiplex PCR, and TCRdb's table has in-frame clones only and misses some. The data show around 60,000 clones, approximately 90% seen once. This CDR3 is built from 13 residues. Germline V CDR1 and CDR2: SNHLY, FYNNEI. V shed 6 bases and J 3 bases; nucleotides not matched to a gene: 4. Seattle researchers signed up patients amid active infection and tracked them longitudinally. The sequence was obtained from a woman aged 60-75 years with COVID-19, enrolled during active disease. The sequencing input was peripheral blood. The V and J genes are TRBV2 and TRBJ2-7, with TRBD2 matching over 8 bases. DNA of the CDR3: TGTGCCAGCAGCGGGGGGGCGTTCTACGAGCAGTACTTC. This translates into CASSGGAFYEQYF.